The 23 T cell receptor beta chains in this list originate from one sample, sequenced in a study of shared clonotypes between healthy human individuals (dated by TCRdb to 2020 to 2021). The library was built by means of the immunoSEQ multiplex PCR assay. This immuneACCESS table, as held by TCRdb, lists in-frame sequences with V and J called but not all clones. Of the missing ones, under half trace to an unresolved V gene in checked studies; the others have no known cause. Recorded for this sample are 950,000 to 1,200,000 clones; 70% to 85% of them occurred a single time. The top ten clonotypes cover more than 0.85% of the sample. The sample taken for sequencing was memory CD4+ T cells from PBMCs. Reading the label with the study, this specimen's cell subset or site is: CD45RA-negative fraction. Receptor source: a man aged 18 to 29 in good health. Some clones in this sample may be carry-over from other donors' samples.

The chain employs TRBV27 and TRBJ2-7; TRBD1 aligns across 7 bases. Germline CDR1 reads MNHEY; CDR2 reads SMNVEV (reference sequence). The junction had 15 bases not matched to a gene; V was cut back by 0 bases and J by 4 bases. The CDR3 contains 18 residues. The CDR3 DNA sequence: TGTGCCAGCAGTTTATCCTACCAACCCGGGACAGCTTCGTACGAGCAGTACTTC. Translated: CASSLSYQPGTASYEQYF.

This chain joins TRBV7-9 and TRBJ1-2; TRBD1 is a possible D gene (5 bases). Trimming stripped 6 bases from V and 5 bases from J, with 19 bases between. The CDR3 length is 15 residues. Germline-derived CDR1 and CDR2 are SEHNR and FQNEAQ (reference sequence). This chain's CDR3 is CASRRGYGTGYGYTF. The CDR3 DNA is TGTGCCAGCAGAAGAGGGTACGGGACGGGGTATGGCTACACCTTC.

The V gene is TRBV29-1, the J gene TRBJ1-2; the D gene is possibly TRBD1 (5 bases). V gave up 6 bases and J gave up 4 bases, with 12 bases separating them. From germline, CDR1 is SQVTM and CDR2 ANQGSEA. The CDR3 loop spans 12 amino acids. DNA of the CDR3: TGCAGCGTCGACAGTCTTCTCTATGGCTACACCTTC. As protein: CSVDSLLYGYTF.

The chain uses TRBV28 and TRBJ2-5; D is possibly TRBD1 (5 bases). From germline, CDR1 is MDHEN and CDR2 SYDVKM. The CDR3 totals 19 residues. The ends were cut back, 5 bases at V and 6 bases at J, with 31 bases in the middle. The CDR3 protein is CASSQQWVGAIGNRKTQYF. In DNA form, the CDR3 reads TGTGCCAGCAGTCAACAGTGGGTAGGGGCTATAGGGAATCGTAAGACCCAGTACTTC.

The V and J genes are TRBV29-1 and TRBJ1-2, with TRBD1 matching over 7 bases. The CDR3 is 14 residues long. With V trimmed by 2 bases and J by 4 bases, 7 bases remained unmatched. CDR1 and CDR2 from the germline V gene are SQVTM and ANQGSEA. CDR3: CSVESGGQSYGYTF. In DNA form, the CDR3 reads TGCAGCGTTGAAAGCGGGGGACAGTCCTATGGCTACACCTTC.

V and J are TRBV28 and TRBJ1-5, with TRBD1 matching over 8 bases. Looked up from germline, CDR1 is MDHEN and CDR2 is SYDVKM. Trimming removed 5 bases from V and 6 bases from J; junction bases left unmatched: 12. The CDR3 sequence is 16 residues long. Here the CDR3 DNA reads TGTGCCAGCAGTCCTTACCGAGGACAGGGCGGTCAGCCCCAGCATTTT. This encodes CASSPYRGQGGQPQHF.

The chain is built from TRBV18 and TRBJ1-1, with D possibly matching TRBD1 (5 bases). Between the trimmed V and J ends, which lost 2 bases and 1 base, there was a span of 14 bases. CDR1 and CDR2 (germline): KGHSH, LQKENI. This CDR3 has 16 amino acids. In nucleotides, the CDR3 is TGTGCCAGCTCACCAACCCGGAAGGGGAAGAACACTGAAGCTTTCTTT. Its translation is CASSPTRKGKNTEAFF.

Turning to this clone: Other DNA sequences in the same sample also yield this CDR3. CDR3 loop: CASSLLPYEQYF. Written as DNA, the CDR3 is TGTGCCAGCAGCTTATTACCCTACGAGCAGTACTTC. The rearrangement links TRBV7-9 to TRBJ2-7, with unresolved D. V lost 2 bases and J lost 2, with 4 bases in between. Germline CDR1 and CDR2: SEHNR and FQNEAQ (reference sequence). The CDR3 has 12 amino acids.

This rearrangement joins TRBV13 to TRBJ2-7; no definite D call. The CDR3 has 13 amino acids. Germline V CDR1 and CDR2: PRHDT, FYEKMQ (reference sequence). Trimming removed 6 bases from V and 0 bases from J, with 9 bases in between. In DNA, the CDR3 is TGTGCCAGCAGGGAACGGAACTCCTACGAGCAGTACTTC. This codes for CASRERNSYEQYF.

This chain joins TRBV9 and TRBJ2-7; 11 positions match TRBD2. The germline V gene has CDR1 SGDLS and CDR2 YYNGEE. V gave up 4 bases and J gave up 2 bases; unmatched junction bases: 8. The CDR3 consists of 16 residues. The CDR3: CASSPTSGSGAYEQYF. Written as DNA, the CDR3 is TGTGCCAGCAGCCCTACTAGCGGGAGTGGGGCCTACGAGCAGTACTTC.

The genes are TRBV5-1 and TRBJ2-7, with 9 bases lining up with TRBD1. V lost 7 bases to trimming and J lost 7 bases; unmatched junction nucleotides: 12. The CDR3 sequence is 14 residues long. Per germline, CDR1 SGHRS and CDR2 YFSETQ. The CDR3 DNA follows: TGCGCCAGCTTCTCCGGGACAGGGTTGTGGGAGCAGTACTTC. Protein product: CASFSGTGLWEQYF.

In the case of this clone: Its ends do not fully match the called genes, so a read error is possible. The DNA for the CDR3 is TGTGCCAGCAGTTCACACCGTATAGTAGAGAAACACTTC. Translated: CASSSHRIVEKHF. The rearrangement joins TRBV6-5 to TRBJ2-7; no reliable D call. Germline CDR1 and CDR2: MNHEY and SVGAGI. The CDR3 extends over 13 amino acids.

This clone was seen once. The chain uses TRBV7-2 and TRBJ2-3, with 11 bases matching TRBD2. CDR1 and CDR2 (germline): SGHTA, FQGNSA. V lost 3 bases and J lost 6; bases outside the gene matches: 2. This CDR3 has 14 amino acids. The CDR3 DNA is TGTGCCAGCAGCTTTAGCGGGAGGGAGGATACGCAGTATTTT. Translation gives CASSFSGREDTQYF.

In its sample, this clone was seen a few times. The chain carries TRBV4-1 and TRBJ1-3; the D is unclear. The germline V and J ends were trimmed by 4 bases and 0 bases, with 13 bases remaining between them. The CDR3 sequence is 16 residues long. Germline loops: CDR1 MGHRA, CDR2 YSYEKL. This CDR3 reads CASSREGPSSGNTIYF. DNA for the CDR3: TGCGCCAGCAGCCGAGAGGGCCCCAGCTCTGGAAACACCATATATTTT.

This sequence joins TRBV10-2 and TRBJ1-5, with D uncertain. CDR1 is WSHSY and CDR2 is SAAADI in the germline V gene. CDR3 size: 14 residues. V lost 5 bases and J 0 bases, leaving 8 bases between the germline ends. Here the CDR3 DNA reads TGCGCCAGCAGTAGGGCAGCTAGCAATCAGCCCCAGCATTTT. It specifies CASSRAASNQPQHF.

Only one count was recorded for this clone. The chain employs TRBV6-1 and TRBJ1-1, with D unclear. In germline, CDR1 is MNHNS, CDR2 SASEGT. The CDR3 length is 13 residues. Trimming shortened V by 4 bases and J by 1 base, and 7 bases separated the two germline ends. In nucleotides, the CDR3 is TGTGCCAGCAGTGTCACCTGGAACACTGAAGCTTTCTTT. Residues: CASSVTWNTEAFF.

J is TRBJ2-1 and V is TRBV9; 9 bases line up with TRBD2. The CDR3 loop spans 17 amino acids. The trim removed 0 bases at V and 2 bases at J, leaving 6 bases unmatched. Germline V gene data show CDR1 as SGDLS and CDR2 as YYNGEE. The CDR3 region is CASSVGIGTSPYNEQFF. The CDR3, as DNA: TGTGCCAGCAGCGTAGGGATTGGGACTAGCCCCTACAATGAGCAGTTCTTC.

To note about this clone: A much bigger clone sits one base away, suggesting this may be a read error. V usage is TRBV27 and J usage is TRBJ2-7; D not resolved. V lost 5 bases to trimming and J lost 2 bases, with 4 bases between them. Germline lookup yields CDR1 MNHEY and CDR2 SMNVEV (reference sequence). The CDR3 loop spans 11 amino acids. CDR3: CASSDTYEQYF. The CDR3 nucleotides read TGTGCCAGCAGTGACACCTACGAGCAGTACTTC.

A remark on this clone: A read error is likely, as this CDR3 ends without the conserved phenylalanine or tryptophan. V gene TRBV30 combines with J gene TRBJ2-2; D remains ambiguous. CDR1 and CDR2 from the germline V gene are GTSNPN and SVGIG (reference sequence). This CDR3 has 12 residues. CDR3 sequence (DNA): TGTGCATGGTCGTGGGACACCGGGGAGCTGTTTCTT. Its translation: CAWSWDTGELFL.

V usage is TRBV19 and J usage is TRBJ1-1, with TRBD1 identical over 7 bases. This CDR3 is built from 15 residues. Germline assignment: CDR1 LNHDA and CDR2 SQIVND (reference sequence). The trim removed 7 bases at V and 0 bases at J, leaving 8 bases unmatched. CDR3 loop: CASINPGTVNTEAFF. The CDR3 bases are TGTGCCAGTATTAACCCCGGGACAGTGAACACTGAAGCTTTCTTT.

The gene calls are TRBV9 and TRBJ1-4; D ambiguous. CDR1 SGDLS and CDR2 YYNGEE come from the germline V gene. CDR3 length: 15 amino acids. V lost 2 bases and J 0 bases, leaving 8 bases between the germline ends. CDR3: CASSVALATNEKLFF. CDR3 sequence (DNA): TGTGCCAGCAGCGTCGCGTTAGCAACTAATGAAAAACTGTTTTTT.

The sample holds one count of this clone. A much larger clone differs by one base, so this may be a read error. Other DNA sequences of this sample code for an identical CDR3. The chain carries TRBV20-1 and TRBJ1-2; 7 nucleotides agree with TRBD1. CDR1 DFQATT and CDR2 SNEGSKA come from the germline V gene (reference sequence). The CDR3 totals 11 residues. Trimming at V came to 6 bases and at J to 2 bases, leaving 0 bases not matched to a gene. The CDR3 DNA is TGCAGTGCGGGACAGAACTATGGCTACACCTTC. Translating gives CSAGQNYGYTF.

The chain recombines TRBV6-1 with TRBJ2-7; 8 bases agree with TRBD2. J gave up 3 bases and V 7 bases, and 11 bases lay outside the gene matches. Germline-derived CDR1 and CDR2 are MNHNS and SASEGT. The length of the CDR3 is 15 residues. Written as DNA, the CDR3 is TGTGCCAGCACCGAAGCAAGCGGGAGCGACTACGAGCAGTACTTC. Translated: CASTEASGSDYEQYF.